This T cell receptor (beta chain) derives from a study of CD8 T cells in Susac syndrome. The CDR3 contains 13 residues. Deletions cut 2 bases from V and 1 base from J, with 8 bases between. Per the germline V gene, CDR1 is GTSNPN and CDR2 is SVGIG (reference sequence). The authors reverse transcribed roughly 0.5 to 1 ug RNA with random hexamers. TCRdb fed the immunoSEQ multiplex PCR reads into MiXCR, producing one record per CDR3 protein. The sample has 120,000 or so distinct CDR3 sequences, about 92% seen once. This chain uses TRBV30 with TRBJ1-1, with D tentatively TRBD1 (6 bases). This sequence originates from a human donor with multiple sclerosis. The sequenced sample was CD4+ T cells from PBMCs. CDR3: CAWSPTGNTEAFF. The CDR3 nucleotides read TGTGCCTGGAGTCCGACAGGGAACACTGAAGCTTTCTTT.